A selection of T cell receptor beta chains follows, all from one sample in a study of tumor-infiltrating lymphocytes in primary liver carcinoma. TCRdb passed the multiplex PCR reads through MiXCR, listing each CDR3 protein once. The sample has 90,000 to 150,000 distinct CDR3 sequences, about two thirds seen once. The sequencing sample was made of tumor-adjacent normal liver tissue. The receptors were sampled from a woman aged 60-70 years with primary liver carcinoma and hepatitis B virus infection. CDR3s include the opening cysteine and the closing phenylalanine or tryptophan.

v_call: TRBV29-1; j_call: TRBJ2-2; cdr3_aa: CSVESGMGSGELFF
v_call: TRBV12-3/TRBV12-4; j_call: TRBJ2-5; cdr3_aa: CASSLALRTKETQYF
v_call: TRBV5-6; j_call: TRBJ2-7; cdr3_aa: CASSLQAGPENEQYF
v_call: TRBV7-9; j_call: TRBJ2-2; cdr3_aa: CAPRPTAGELFF
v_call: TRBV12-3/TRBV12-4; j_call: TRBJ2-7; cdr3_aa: CASSLATGSYEQYF
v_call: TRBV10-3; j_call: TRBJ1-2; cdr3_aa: CAIGQEGGYIF
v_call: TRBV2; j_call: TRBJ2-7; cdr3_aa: CASVSGGSLFYEQYF
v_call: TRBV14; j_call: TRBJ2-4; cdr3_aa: CASSHETGTGHKNIQYF
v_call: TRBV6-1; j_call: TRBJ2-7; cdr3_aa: CASRVANLGVPYEQYF
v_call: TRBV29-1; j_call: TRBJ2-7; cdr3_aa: CSVDAPWPEQYF
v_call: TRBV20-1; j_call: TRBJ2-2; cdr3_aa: CSASPLAGGPETGELFF
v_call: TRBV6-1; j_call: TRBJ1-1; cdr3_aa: CASRTGGGFEAFF
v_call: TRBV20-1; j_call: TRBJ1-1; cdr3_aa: CSARLDWGAFF
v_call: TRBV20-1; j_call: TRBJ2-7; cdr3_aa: CSAPDRTSGSSYEQYF
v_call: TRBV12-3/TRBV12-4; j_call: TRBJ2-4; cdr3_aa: CAGSPGSANIQYF
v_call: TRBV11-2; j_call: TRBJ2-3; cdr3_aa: CATCLDAYGSRVTDTQYF
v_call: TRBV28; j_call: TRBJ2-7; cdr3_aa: CASRRTVSYEQYF
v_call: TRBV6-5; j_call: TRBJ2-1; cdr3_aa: CASTPQGGGVGNEQFF
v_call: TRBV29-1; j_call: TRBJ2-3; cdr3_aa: CSATRQGDGADTQYF
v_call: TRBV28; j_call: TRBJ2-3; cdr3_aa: CASSHLFGGRGTDTQYF
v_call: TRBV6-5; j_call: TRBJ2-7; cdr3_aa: CASRATPAGYSYEQYF
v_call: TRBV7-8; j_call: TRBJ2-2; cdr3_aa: CASSLVPGELFF
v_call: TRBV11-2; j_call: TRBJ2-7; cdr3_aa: CASRRRTSGSGEQYF
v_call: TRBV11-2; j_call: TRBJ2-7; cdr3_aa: CISSSHLGQIYEQYF
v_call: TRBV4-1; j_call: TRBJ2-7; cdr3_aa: CASSRQASFYDQYF
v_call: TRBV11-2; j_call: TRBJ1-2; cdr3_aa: CVSSLEEASGGGYTF
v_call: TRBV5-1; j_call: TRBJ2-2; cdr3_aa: CASSIQGIKNTGELFF
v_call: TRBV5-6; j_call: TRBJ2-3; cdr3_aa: CASSWVGFSGGPTDTQCF